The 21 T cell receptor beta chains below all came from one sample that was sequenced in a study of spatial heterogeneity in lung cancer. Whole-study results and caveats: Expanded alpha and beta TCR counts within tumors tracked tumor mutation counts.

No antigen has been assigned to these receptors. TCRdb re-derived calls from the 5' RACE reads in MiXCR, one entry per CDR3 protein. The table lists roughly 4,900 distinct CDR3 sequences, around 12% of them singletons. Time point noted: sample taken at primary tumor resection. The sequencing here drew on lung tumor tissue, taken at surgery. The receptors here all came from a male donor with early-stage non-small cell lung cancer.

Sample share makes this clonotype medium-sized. The CDR3 region has the DNA TGTGCCAGCAGCCCAGGGGGTTTCGGCTACACCTTC. Its translation: CASSPGGFGYTF. V usage is TRBV3-1 and J usage is TRBJ1-2, with 7 bases fitting TRBD1. V was pared by 4 bases and J by 8 bases, with 4 bases of the junction left unmatched. This CDR3 region has 12 residues. Per germline, CDR1 LGHDT and CDR2 YNNKEL (reference sequence). Variable domain in full (rest from reference TRBV3-1 and TRBJ1-2): DTAVSQTPKYLVTQMGNDKSIKCEQNLGHDTMYWYKQDSKKFLKIMFSYNNKELIINETVPNRFSPKSPDKAHLNLHINSLELGDSAVYFCASSPGGFGYTFGSGTRLTVV.

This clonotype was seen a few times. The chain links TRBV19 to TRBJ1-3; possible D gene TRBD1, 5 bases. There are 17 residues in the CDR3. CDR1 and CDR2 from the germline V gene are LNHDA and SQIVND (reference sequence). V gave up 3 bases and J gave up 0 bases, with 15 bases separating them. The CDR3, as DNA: TGTGCCAGTAGTATGTGGGGCCAATACTCCTCTGGAAACACCATATATTTT. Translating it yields CASSMWGQYSSGNTIYF.

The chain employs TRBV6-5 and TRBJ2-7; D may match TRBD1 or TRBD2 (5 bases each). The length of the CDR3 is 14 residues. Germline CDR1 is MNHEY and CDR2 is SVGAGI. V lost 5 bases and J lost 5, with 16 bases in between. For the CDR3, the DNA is TGTGCCAGCAGTGAGGGTCCGGGGCGTCACGAGCAGTACTTC. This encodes CASSEGPGRHEQYF.

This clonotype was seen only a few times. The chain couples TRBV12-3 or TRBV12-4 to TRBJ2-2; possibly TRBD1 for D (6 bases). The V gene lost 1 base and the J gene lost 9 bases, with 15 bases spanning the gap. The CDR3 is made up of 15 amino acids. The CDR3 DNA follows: TGTGCCAGCAGTTTAGGGGGACACTCAAAGAGGGAGCTGTTTTTT. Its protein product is CASSLGGHSKRELFF.

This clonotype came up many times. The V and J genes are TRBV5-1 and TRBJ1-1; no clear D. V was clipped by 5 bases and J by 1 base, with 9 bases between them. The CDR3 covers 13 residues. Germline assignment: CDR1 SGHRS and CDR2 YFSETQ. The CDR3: CASRVQTNTEAFF. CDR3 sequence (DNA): TGCGCCAGCAGGGTACAGACGAACACTGAAGCTTTCTTT.

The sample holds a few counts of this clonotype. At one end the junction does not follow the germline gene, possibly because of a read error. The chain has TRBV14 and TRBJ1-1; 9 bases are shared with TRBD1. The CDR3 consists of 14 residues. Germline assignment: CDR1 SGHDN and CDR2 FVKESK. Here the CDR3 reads CASSSGQGSIEVFF. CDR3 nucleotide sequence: TGTGCCAGCAGCTCGGGACAGGGTTCGATTGAAGTTTTCTTT.

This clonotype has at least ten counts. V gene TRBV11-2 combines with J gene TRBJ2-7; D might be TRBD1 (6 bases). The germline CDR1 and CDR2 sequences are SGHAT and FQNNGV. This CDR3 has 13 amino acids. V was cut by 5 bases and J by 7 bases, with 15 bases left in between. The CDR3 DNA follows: TGTGCCAGCAGCGCCTCCCAGGGGAGTGAGCAGTACGTC. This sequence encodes CASSASQGSEQYV.

The CDR3 DNA sequence: TGTGCCAGCAGTTTATTTGTGGGGTCCGGCACCGGGGAGCTGTTTTTT. Translation: CASSLFVGSGTGELFF. The V gene is TRBV28, the J gene TRBJ2-2, with D unclear. Trimming took 1 base from V and 4 from J, leaving 13 bases between them. Germline loops: CDR1 MDHEN, CDR2 SYDVKM. The CDR3 loop spans 16 amino acids.

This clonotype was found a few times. The CDR3 region is CASSIGIFTGELFF. CDR3 DNA sequence: TGTGCCAGTAGTATAGGGATCTTCACCGGGGAGCTGTTTTTT. This chain joins TRBV19 and TRBJ2-2; no clear D gene. The ends were cut back, 1 base at V and 4 bases at J, with 7 bases in the middle. The CDR3 is 14 amino acids. Looked up from germline, CDR1 is LNHDA and CDR2 is SQIVND (reference sequence).

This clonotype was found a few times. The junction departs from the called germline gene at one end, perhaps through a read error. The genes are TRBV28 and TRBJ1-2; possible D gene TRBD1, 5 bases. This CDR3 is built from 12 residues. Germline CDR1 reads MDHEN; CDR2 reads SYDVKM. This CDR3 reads CASSFDRYDYTF. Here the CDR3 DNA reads TGTGCCAGCAGTTTTGACAGATATGACTACACCTTC.

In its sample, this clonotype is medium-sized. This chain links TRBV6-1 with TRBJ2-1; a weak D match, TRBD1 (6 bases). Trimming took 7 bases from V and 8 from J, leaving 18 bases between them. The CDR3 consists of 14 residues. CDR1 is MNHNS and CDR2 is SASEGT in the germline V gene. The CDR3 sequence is CASTGERTVHEQFF. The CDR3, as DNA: TGTGCCAGCACCGGAGAGCGGACAGTCCATGAGCAGTTCTTC.

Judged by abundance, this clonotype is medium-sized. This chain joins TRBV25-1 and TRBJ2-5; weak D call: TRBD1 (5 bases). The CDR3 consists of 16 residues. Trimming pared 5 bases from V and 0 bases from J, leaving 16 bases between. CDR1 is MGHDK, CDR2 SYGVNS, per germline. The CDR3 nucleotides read TGTGCCAGCAGTCAAACCCTCGGCAGGGACCAAGAGACCCAGTACTTC. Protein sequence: CASSQTLGRDQETQYF.

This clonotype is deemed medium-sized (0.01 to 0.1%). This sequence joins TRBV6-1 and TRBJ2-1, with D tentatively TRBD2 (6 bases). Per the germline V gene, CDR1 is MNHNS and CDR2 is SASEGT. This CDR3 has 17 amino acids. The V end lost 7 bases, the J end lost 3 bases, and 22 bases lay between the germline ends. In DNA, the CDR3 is TGTGCCAGCACCCTGAAATCTAGCGCGGGGCGCTACAATGAGCAGTTCTTC. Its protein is CASTLKSSAGRYNEQFF.

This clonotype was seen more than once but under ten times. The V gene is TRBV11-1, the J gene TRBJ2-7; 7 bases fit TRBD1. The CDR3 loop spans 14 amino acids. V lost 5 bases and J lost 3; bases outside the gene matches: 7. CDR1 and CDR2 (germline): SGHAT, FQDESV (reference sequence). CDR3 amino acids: CASSPRDSVYEQYF. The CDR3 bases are TGTGCCAGCAGCCCCCGGGACAGTGTCTACGAGCAGTACTTC.

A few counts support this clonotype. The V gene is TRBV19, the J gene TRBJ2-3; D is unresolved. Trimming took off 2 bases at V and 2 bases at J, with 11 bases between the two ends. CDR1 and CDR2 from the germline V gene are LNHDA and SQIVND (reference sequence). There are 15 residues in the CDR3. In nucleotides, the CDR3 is TGTGCCAGTAGTATATCCTGGACGCCCACAGATACGCAGTATTTT. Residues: CASSISWTPTDTQYF.

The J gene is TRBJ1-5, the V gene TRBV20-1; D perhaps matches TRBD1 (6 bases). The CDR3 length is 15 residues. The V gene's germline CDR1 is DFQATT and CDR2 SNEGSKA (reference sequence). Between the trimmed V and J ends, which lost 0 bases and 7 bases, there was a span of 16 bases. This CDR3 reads CSARDLRGGLQPQHF. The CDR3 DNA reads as TGCAGTGCTAGAGACTTGCGAGGGGGTTTACAGCCCCAGCATTTT.

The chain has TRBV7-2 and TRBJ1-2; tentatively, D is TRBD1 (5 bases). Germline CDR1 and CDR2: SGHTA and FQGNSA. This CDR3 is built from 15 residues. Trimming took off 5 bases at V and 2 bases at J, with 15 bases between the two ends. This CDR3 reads CASSNAPRGNYGYTF. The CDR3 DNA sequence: TGTGCCAGCAGCAACGCGCCAAGGGGAAACTATGGCTACACCTTC.

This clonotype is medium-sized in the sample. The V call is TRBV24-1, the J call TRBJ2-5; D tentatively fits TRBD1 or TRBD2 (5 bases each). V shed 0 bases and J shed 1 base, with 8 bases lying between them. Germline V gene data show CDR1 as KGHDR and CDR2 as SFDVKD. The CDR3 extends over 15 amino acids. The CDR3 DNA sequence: TGTGCCACCAGTGATTTGTCCGGGGCCCAAGAGACCCAGTACTTC. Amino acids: CATSDLSGAQETQYF.

The CDR3 loop is CASSLNGGSEQYF. The CDR3 DNA follows: TGTGCCAGCAGTCTGAACGGGGGGAGCGAGCAGTACTTC. The V gene is TRBV12-3 or TRBV12-4, the J gene TRBJ2-7, with 7 bases fitting TRBD2. The CDR3 length is 13 residues. After removal of 5 bases from V and 6 bases from J, the junction contained 7 bases not matched to a gene.

The CDR3 sequence: CASRRTGELFF. CDR3 bases: TGTGCCAGCAGGCGAACCGGGGAGCTGTTTTTT. The chain joins TRBV6-5 to TRBJ2-2; D unclear. This CDR3 comprises 11 residues. Trimming left V 6 bases short and J 5 bases short, with 4 bases between. Per germline, CDR1 MNHEY and CDR2 SVGAGI.

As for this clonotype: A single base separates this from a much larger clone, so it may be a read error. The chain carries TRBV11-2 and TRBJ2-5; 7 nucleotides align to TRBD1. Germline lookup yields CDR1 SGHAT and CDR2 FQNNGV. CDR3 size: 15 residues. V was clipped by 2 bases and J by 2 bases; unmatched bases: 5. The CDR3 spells CASSLMGQQQETQYF. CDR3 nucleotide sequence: TGTGCCAGCAGCTTAATGGGACAGCAGCAAGAGACCCAGTACTTC.